The 19 T cell receptor beta chains given below trace back to one sample, sequenced in a study of molecular identifiers for immune sequencing clone quantification. TCRdb re-called the PCR reads with MiXCR, one entry per CDR3 protein. Altogether some 650,000 distinct CDR3 sequences are present, nearly 20% being singletons, with the ten largest covering 0.85%. The sample consisted of naive CD8+ T cells from blood, with Jurkat cell RNA spiked in. Subset described: FACS-sorted CD8+CD4-CCR7+CD45RA+ naive T cells. These receptors were collected from a human donor in good health. Some libraries in this study had Jurkat cell RNA spiked in.

Worth noting for this clonotype: This may be a read error: a much more frequent sequence differs by one nucleotide. This CDR3 is missing its conserved last phenylalanine or tryptophan, likely due to a read error. The limits of the CDR3 on the DNA are not certain, so only TCRdb's listed CDR3 is given. V usage is TRBV13 and J usage is TRBJ2-1; TRBD1 is the table's D call, not checked against the DNA. Looked up from germline, CDR1 is PRHDT and CDR2 is FYEKMQ (reference sequence). Termini included, the CDR3 measures 11 amino acids. This CDR3 reads CASSQTGAEFL.

This clonotype was observed at least ten times. The chain links TRBV29-1 to TRBJ2-7; tentatively, D is TRBD1 (6 bases). Germline V gene data show CDR1 as SQVTM and CDR2 as ANQGSEA. Between the trimmed V and J ends, which lost 5 bases and 6 bases, there was a span of 14 bases. This CDR3 spans 12 amino acids. For the CDR3, the DNA is TGCAGCGTTTCGACAGGCGCGGGCGAGCAGTACTTC. It specifies CSVSTGAGEQYF.

This sequence joins TRBV6-2 or TRBV6-3 and TRBJ2-1; D possibly matches TRBD1 or TRBD2 (6 bases each). CDR1 is MNHEY and CDR2 is SVGEGT in the germline V gene. The CDR3 has 17 amino acids. Trimming shortened V by 7 bases and J by 2 bases, and 21 bases separated the two germline ends. The CDR3 DNA follows: TGTGCCAGCAAGACAAACAGGGACCGACTAGCCTACAATGAGCAGTTCTTC. The encoded protein is CASKTNRDRLAYNEQFF.

This clonotype was seen more than once but under ten times. V is TRBV20-1 and J is TRBJ2-2, with D possibly matching TRBD2 (6 bases). The germline CDR1 and CDR2 sequences are DFQATT and SNEGSKA (reference sequence). The CDR3 is made up of 15 amino acids. The V end was cut by 0 bases, the J end by 5 bases, with 13 bases between. CDR3 in DNA: TGCAGTGCTAGAGATCGGCGTCGGGGGACCGGGGAGCTGTTTTTT. Amino acid sequence: CSARDRRRGTGELFF.

With respect to this clonotype: Since a much larger clone is just one base distant, this may be a read error. The DNA of the CDR3 is TGTGCCAGCAGTTACTCGTTGTCGGGACAGCCTTCATTCGATCAGTACTTC. It is translated as CASSYSLSGQPSFDQYF. The chain uses TRBV6-2 or TRBV6-3 and TRBJ2-7; 7 nucleotides align to TRBD1. Germline trimming cut 0 bases from V and 10 bases from J; bases unmatched to any gene: 18. CDR3 length: 17 residues. Germline V CDR1 and CDR2: MNHEY, SVGEGT.

This clonotype was detected only a few times. The chain uses TRBV14 and TRBJ2-5; the D call may be TRBD1 or TRBD2 (6 bases each). CDR1 is SGHDN and CDR2 is FVKESK in the germline V gene. V dropped 0 bases and J dropped 4 bases, with 9 bases sitting between them. The CDR3 spans 14 residues. Written as DNA, the CDR3 is TGTGCCAGCAGCCAAGAAGGGGGGAGAGAGACCCAGTACTTC. It encodes CASSQEGGRETQYF. Full variable domain (rest looked up from reference TRBV14 and TRBJ2-5): EAGVTQFPSHSVIEKGQTVTLRCDPISGHDNLYWYRRVMGKEIKFLLHFVKESKQDESGMPNNRFLAERTGGTYSTLKVQPAELEDSGVYFCASSQEGGRETQYFGPGTRLLVL.

This clonotype showed up many times. The V gene is TRBV29-1, the J gene TRBJ1-1, with 7 nucleotides matching TRBD1. V shed 6 bases, J shed 7 bases, and the junction held 8 bases outside the gene matches. The CDR3 runs 12 residues. CDR1 and CDR2 from the germline V gene are SQVTM and ANQGSEA. The CDR3 DNA reads as TGCAGCGTGACAGGGACGGCGATTGAAGCTTTCTTT. As protein: CSVTGTAIEAFF.

The chain employs TRBV6-2 or TRBV6-3 and TRBJ1-1, with TRBD1 identical over 7 bases. V trimming: 5 bases; J trimming: 2 bases; junction bases outside the gene matches: 20. CDR3 length: 19 residues. Germline CDR1 reads MNHEY; CDR2 reads SVGEGT. CDR3 bases: TGTGCCAGCAGTCTCCCCCCGGGCATTCGGCAGGGGGGTAACACTGAAGCTTTCTTT. Translating it yields CASSLPPGIRQGGNTEAFF.

Ten or more counts support this clonotype. The chain couples TRBV4-1 to TRBJ1-5, with 8 bases aligning to TRBD1. Germline values: CDR1 MGHRA, CDR2 YSYEKL. Trimming cost V 6 bases and J 5 bases; bases outside gene matches: 9. The CDR3 is 15 residues long. CDR3 protein: CASSQSTGEYQPQHF. DNA of the CDR3: TGCGCCAGCAGTCAGTCGACAGGGGAATATCAGCCCCAGCATTTT.

This clonotype appeared many times. CDR3 nucleotide sequence: TGTGCCAGCAGTTTAATCCCGGAGTCCTATGGCTACACCTTC. This encodes CASSLIPESYGYTF. The chain links TRBV28 to TRBJ1-2; D unresolved. This CDR3 comprises 14 residues. The germline V and J ends were trimmed by 2 bases and 4 bases, with 11 bases remaining between them. Germline assignment: CDR1 MDHEN and CDR2 SYDVKM.

In its sample, this clonotype was seen many times. This rearrangement joins TRBV20-1 to TRBJ2-7, with D tentatively TRBD1 (6 bases). Germline V gives CDR1 DFQATT, CDR2 SNEGSKA (reference sequence). The CDR3 is made up of 13 amino acids. Between the trimmed V and J ends, which lost 4 bases and 2 bases, there was a span of 12 bases. The CDR3 here is CSANRDNPYEQYF. CDR3 coding DNA: TGCAGTGCTAACCGGGACAACCCCTACGAGCAGTACTTC.

As concerns this clonotype: In this CDR3 the conserved last residue, phenylalanine or tryptophan, is missing, so a read error is likely. The limits of the CDR3 on the DNA are not certain, so only TCRdb's listed CDR3 is given. The rearrangement links TRBV4-3 to TRBJ1-1. From its first to its last residue, the CDR3 has 16 amino acids. CDR1 is LGHNA and CDR2 is YSLEER in the germline V gene. This chain's CDR3 is CASSQAPGLPSTEASL.

The chain is built from TRBV5-4 and TRBJ1-1; weak D call: TRBD1 (6 bases). This CDR3 comprises 12 residues. The germline V and J ends were trimmed by 2 bases and 8 bases, with 10 bases remaining between them. Germline CDR1 and CDR2: SGHNT and YYREEE (reference sequence). CDR3 DNA sequence: TGTGCCAGCAGCTTACTGACAGGCGAAGCTTTCTTT. It encodes CASSLLTGEAFF.

Only a few counts were recorded for this clonotype. V and J are TRBV3-1 and TRBJ2-1; 8 nucleotides line up with TRBD2. Losses at the gene ends were 0 bases for V and 1 base for J; bases not matched to a gene: 5. The CDR3 runs to 17 residues. Looked up from germline, CDR1 is LGHDT and CDR2 is YNNKEL (reference sequence). CDR3 DNA: TGTGCCAGCAGCCAAGATGTCCAGCGGGGGTCCTACAATGAGCAGTTCTTC. Translated: CASSQDVQRGSYNEQFF.

As for this clonotype: Since a much larger clone is just one base distant, this may be a read error. The chain couples TRBV4-3 to TRBJ1-4, with D unresolved. Per germline, CDR1 LGHNA and CDR2 YSLEER. CDR3 length: 14 residues. The DNA for the CDR3 is TGCGCCAGCAGCCAGCGGAGATATAATGAAAAACTGCTTTTT. It encodes CASSQRRYNEKLLF.

The rearrangement uses TRBV15 and TRBJ1-2, with TRBD1 identical over 11 bases. Germline assignment: CDR1 LNHNV and CDR2 YYDKDF (reference sequence). The junction had 9 bases not matched to a gene; V was cut back by 5 bases and J by 4 bases. The CDR3 is 16 residues long. CDR3 protein: CATSPDRGRSGYGYTF. As DNA, the CDR3 is TGTGCCACCAGCCCGGACAGGGGGCGCTCGGGCTATGGCTACACCTTC.

This clonotype appeared many times. V is TRBV7-6 and J is TRBJ2-3; D remains unclear. Trimming removed 5 bases at V and 2 bases at J, with 14 bases between. This CDR3 spans 15 amino acids. Germline CDR1 is SGHVS and CDR2 is FNYEAQ. Here the CDR3 DNA reads TGTGCCAGCAGCCCACTATCTAGGAACACAGATACGCAGTATTTT. As protein: CASSPLSRNTDTQYF.

On this clonotype: A read error may be the cause here, since a much bigger clone is one base away. V usage is TRBV12-3 or TRBV12-4 and J usage is TRBJ1-1; no firm D call. Trimming removed 9 bases from V and 4 bases from J, with 18 bases in between. This CDR3 contains 14 residues. The DNA for the CDR3 is TGTGCCAGGAGTCCGACCCTACCTTCCACTGAAGCTTTCTTT. Protein sequence: CARSPTLPSTEAFF.

The sample holds many counts of this clonotype. This chain joins TRBV6-2 or TRBV6-3 and TRBJ1-1; D is uncertain. With 7 bases removed from V and 1 base from J, the gap between germline ends came to 10 bases. The CDR3 has 13 amino acids. Germline CDR1 MNHEY, CDR2 SVGEGT. The CDR3 region is CASIWAQNTEAFF. For the CDR3, the DNA is TGTGCCAGCATTTGGGCCCAGAACACTGAAGCTTTCTTT.